This note documents a single T cell receptor (beta chain) sequence. Authors' data handling: Amplifying reference gene primers gave estimates of nucleated cell counts. Sequencing used immunoSEQ multiplex PCR; TCRdb keeps in-frame clones, though not all of them. That table is the source of V, J and clone size, and D and trimming were worked out from the DNA. The sample shows 250,000 to 350,000 clones, around 90% of them seen only once. For recovered donors of Cohort 3, there were two negative PCRs, clearance, or symptom resolution. The data stem from a study of blood T cell repertoires in COVID-19. Study-wide background: The United States, Italy and Spain supplied acute and convalescent COVID-19 samples. The analysed material was cDNA or gDNA that came from T cells, B-cell-depleted T cells, or PBMCs.

CDR1 is LNHDA, CDR2 SQIVND, per germline (reference sequence). The V segment lost 11 bases and the J segment 0 bases; nucleotides outside the gene matches: 6. The CDR3 totals 15 residues. The chain recombines TRBV19 with TRBJ1-6, with 8 bases lining up with TRBD1. Specimen: PBMCs or T cells enriched from blood (not recorded which). This TCR was sampled from a young woman who had recovered from COVID-19. CDR3 DNA sequence: TGTGCCGGGCGAACAGGGGGCTCCTATAATTCACCCCTCCACTTT. Translating gives CAGRTGGSYNSPLHF.